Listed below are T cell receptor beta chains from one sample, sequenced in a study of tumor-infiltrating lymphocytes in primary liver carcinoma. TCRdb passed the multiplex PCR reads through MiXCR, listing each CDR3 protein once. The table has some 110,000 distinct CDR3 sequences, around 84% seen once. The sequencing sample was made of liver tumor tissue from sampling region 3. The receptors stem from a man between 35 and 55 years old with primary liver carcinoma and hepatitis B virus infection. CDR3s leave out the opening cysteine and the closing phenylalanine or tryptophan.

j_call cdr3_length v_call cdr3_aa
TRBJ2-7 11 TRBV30 AWSGGRAYEQH
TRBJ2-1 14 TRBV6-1 ASSDRPGTSGSEQF
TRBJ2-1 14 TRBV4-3 ASSQIPPPVDNEQF
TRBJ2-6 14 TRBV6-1 ASSEPPKDGANDLT
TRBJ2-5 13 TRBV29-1 SVEGPGRPEETQY
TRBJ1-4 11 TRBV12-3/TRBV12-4 ANSLVGTEKLF
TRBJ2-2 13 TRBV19 ASVPTGGHTGELF
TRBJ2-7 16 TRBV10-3 AIRVPPGTSLTSGKQY
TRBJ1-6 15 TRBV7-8 TSNLPPRGALNSPLH
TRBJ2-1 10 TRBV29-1 NPRLGPNEPF
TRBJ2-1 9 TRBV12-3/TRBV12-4 ASTRSNEQF
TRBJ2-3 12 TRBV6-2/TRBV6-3 TCSGVSTTDTQY
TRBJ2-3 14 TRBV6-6 ATRLAGGPRTDTQY
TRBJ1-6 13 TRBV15 ATGRGSSYNSPLH
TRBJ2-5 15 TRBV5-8 VSSLKRGGPSGKTQY
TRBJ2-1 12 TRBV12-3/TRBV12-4 ASMTSGRYNEQF